This TCR beta chain comes out of a study of blood T cells in healthy people across ages. Combining a sample-barcoded 5' primer with a J-beta primer mix, a second PCR ran for 7 to 11 cycles. Each TCR beta cDNA got a 12-nucleotide random molecular identifier. CDR3-containing paired-end reads numbering at least 2.5 million came from each sample. TCRdb analysed the 5' RACE reads with MiXCR anew, one entry per CDR3 protein. The table includes around 990,000 distinct CDR3 sequences, roughly two fifths detected once. The length of the CDR3 is 15 residues. Germline loops: CDR1 SQVTM, CDR2 ANQGSEA. Trimming took 6 bases from V and 5 from J, leaving 22 bases between them. Researchers isolated at least 7 million PBMCs per sample.

This chain joins TRBV29-1 and TRBJ1-1; TRBD1 is a possible D gene (6 bases). The specimen was blood. The clonotype was recovered from a man between 18 and 35 years old in good health. The CDR3 DNA reads TGCAGCGTACTCGTGCGGGGGGCGCCAGGGACTGAAGCTTTCTTT. Its translation: CSVLVRGAPGTEAFF.